Below are 13 T cell receptor beta chains sequenced from a single sample in a study of radiotherapy plus CTLA-4 blockade in lung cancer listed by TCRdb under 2018. The library was obtained by the immunoSEQ multiplex PCR assay. TCRdb holds this immuneACCESS table with in-frame rearrangements only. Some clones are missing; in checked studies, unresolved V genes explain under half, and the rest has no known cause. Within this sample are some 62,000 clones, with roughly 77% of them counted one time only. Of the sample, under 5% is held by the ten largest clones. This material consisted of peripheral blood, taken from a patient treated with radiotherapy plus ipilimumab. These TCRs come from a human donor with non-small cell lung cancer who had a complete response to radiotherapy plus ipilimumab.

The rearrangement joins TRBV7-9 to TRBJ2-5, with TRBD1 matching over 7 bases. Germline V gives CDR1 SEHNR, CDR2 FQNEAQ (reference sequence). CDR3 length equals 15 residues. V lost 2 bases to trimming and J lost 2 bases; unmatched junction nucleotides: 5. The CDR3, as DNA: TGTGCCAGCAGCTTAAGGATGGGACAGCAAGAGACCCAGTACTTC. Its protein product is CASSLRMGQQETQYF.

The chain uses TRBV29-1 and TRBJ1-2; D call uncertain. The CDR3 has 15 amino acids. Looked up from germline, CDR1 is SQVTM and CDR2 is ANQGSEA. V was clipped by 0 bases and J by 7 bases, with 18 bases between them. The CDR3 bases are TGCAGCGTTGAAGATCCGGTCCTCTCAGCTGGTGGCTACACCTTC. As protein: CSVEDPVLSAGGYTF.

V usage is TRBV28 and J usage is TRBJ1-2; 7 bases line up with TRBD1. CDR1 MDHEN and CDR2 SYDVKM come from the germline V gene. CDR3 length equals 12 residues. CDR3 region: CAVGTGAVGYTF. The CDR3 bases are TGTGCTGTGGGAACAGGGGCGGTTGGCTACACCTTC.

This chain connects TRBV1 to TRBJ2-6; the tabulated D call, TRBD2, remains unverified against the DNA. TRBV1 is tagged as a pseudogene. The CDR3 runs to 18 residues. CDR3 in DNA: TGCACCAGCAGGGAGGGTGGTTTTGCACAAAGTCGGGCCAACGTCCTGACTTTC. Its translation: CTSREGGFAQSRANVLTF.

This clone was counted once. The limits of the CDR3 on the DNA are not certain, so only TCRdb's listed CDR3 is given. The V gene is TRBV6-1, the J gene TRBJ2-7; TRBD2, as called in the table, went unchecked against the DNA. Germline lookup yields CDR1 MNHNS and CDR2 SASEGT. The CDR3 contains 12 residues when both ends are counted. This CDR3 is CASSSWAGGAYF.

The rearrangement links TRBV7-8 to TRBJ1-5, with D hard to call. Germline V gene data show CDR1 as SGHVS and CDR2 as FQNEAQ. The V end lost 3 bases, the J end lost 0 bases, and 3 bases lay between the germline ends. This CDR3 contains 13 residues. CDR3 region: CASSLNSNQPQHF. As DNA, the CDR3 is TGTGCCAGCAGCTTGAATAGCAATCAGCCCCAGCATTTT.

The rearrangement uses TRBV7-2 and TRBJ2-7; D might be TRBD2 (6 bases). Trimming cost V 3 bases and J 4 bases, with 19 bases left between them. Germline V lookup: CDR1 SGHTA, CDR2 FQGNSA. CDR3 length equals 16 residues. As DNA, the CDR3 is TGTGCCAGCAGCTTGGGAGGACAATCATACCGATACGAGCAGTACTTC. Residues: CASSLGGQSYRYEQYF.

The chain is built from TRBV5-6 and TRBJ2-7; no clear D gene. There are 14 residues in the CDR3. Trimming removed 5 bases at V and 1 base at J, with 13 bases between. Germline V lookup: CDR1 SGHDT, CDR2 YYEEEE. CDR3 sequence (DNA): TGTGCCAGCAGTTCCGGCCCCGAATCCTACGAGCAGTACGTC. Amino acids: CASSSGPESYEQYV.

The chain couples TRBV10-1 to TRBJ2-1; TRBD1 agrees at 11 bases. In germline, CDR1 is WNHNN, CDR2 SYGVQD (reference sequence). Trimming at V came to 6 bases and at J to 7 bases, leaving 8 bases not matched to a gene. This CDR3 has 15 residues. The CDR3 loop is CASRDGGQGGNEQFF. DNA for the CDR3: TGCGCCAGCAGAGATGGGGGACAGGGGGGTAATGAGCAGTTCTTC.

This chain uses TRBV11-2 with TRBJ2-7, with a tentative D call TRBD2 (6 bases). V was trimmed by 5 bases and J by 0 bases, leaving 14 bases between them. The CDR3 runs to 15 residues. Germline V gives CDR1 SGHAT, CDR2 FQNNGV. The CDR3 region is CASSPSSGYSYEQYF. In DNA, the CDR3 is TGTGCCAGCAGCCCCTCGAGCGGGTACTCCTACGAGCAGTACTTC.

The CDR3: CASSYERTPSTDTQYF. CDR3 nucleotide sequence: TGTGCCAGCAGTTACGAGCGGACCCCTAGCACAGATACGCAGTATTTT. The chain couples TRBV6-5 to TRBJ2-3, with D possibly matching TRBD2 (5 bases). CDR1 is MNHEY, CDR2 SVGAGI, per germline. Trimming removed 2 bases from V and 0 bases from J, with 12 bases in between. The CDR3 contains 16 residues.

V and J are TRBV6-4 and TRBJ1-1, with a weak D call TRBD1 (5 bases). The germline CDR1 and CDR2 sequences are MRHNA and SNTAGT. The CDR3 spans 14 residues. V was trimmed by 5 bases and J by 1 base, leaving 11 bases between them. CDR3 bases: TGTGCCAGCAGTTTCGACAGCCGGAACACTGAAGCTTTCTTT. Translating gives CASSFDSRNTEAFF.

The CDR3 DNA is TGTGCCAGCAGCTTGTCCAACATTCAGTACTTC. Its protein is CASSLSNIQYF. The chain is built from TRBV7-8 and TRBJ2-4, with D unresolved. Germline V gene sequence: CDR1 SGHVS, CDR2 FQNEAQ. This CDR3 has 11 residues. V was shortened by 3 bases and J by 7 bases, with 4 bases between the two germline ends.